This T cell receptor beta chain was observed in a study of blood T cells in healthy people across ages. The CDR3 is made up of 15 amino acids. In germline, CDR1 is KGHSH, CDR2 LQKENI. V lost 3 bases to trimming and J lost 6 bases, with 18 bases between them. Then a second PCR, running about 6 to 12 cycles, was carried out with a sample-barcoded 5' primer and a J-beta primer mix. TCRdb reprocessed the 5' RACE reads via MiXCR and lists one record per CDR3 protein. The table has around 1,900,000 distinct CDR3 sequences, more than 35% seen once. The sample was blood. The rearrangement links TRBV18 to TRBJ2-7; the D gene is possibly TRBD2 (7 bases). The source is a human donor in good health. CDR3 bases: TGTGCCAGCTCACCGGCTGGGAGGGGGTACTTCGAGCAGTACTTC. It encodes CASSPAGRGYFEQYF. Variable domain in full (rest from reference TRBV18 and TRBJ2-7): NAGVMQNPRHLVRRRGQEARLRCSPMKGHSHVYWYRQLPEEGLKFMVYLQKENIIDESGMPKERFSAEFPKEGPSILRIQQVVRGDSAAYFCASSPAGRGYFEQYFGPGTRLTVT.